The entry below gives a single TCR beta chain sequence along with its context. Its target antigen remains unknown. Base-call qualities are not available, and no considerably larger clone is one nucleotide away. Systemically healthy Caucasian individuals from Russia, some 36 in total and aged roughly 6 to 90 years, were included as donors. About 10 milliliters of peripheral blood were collected from each donor into EDTA-treated Vacutainer tubes. Ficoll-Paque density-gradient centrifugation was used to isolate PBMCs, with at least 6.5 million per sample. Trizol reagent was used to extract total RNA from the PBMCs, yielding at least 5 micrograms per sample. The percentages of naive CD45RAhigh/CD27high T cells were determined by flow cytometry on a PBMC aliquot from every donor. The germline V gene (reference sequence) yields LGHDT for CDR1 and YNNKEL for CDR2. The CDR3 runs 15 residues from the cysteine to the phenylalanine. CDR3 DNA is the only sequence kept; it has 45 bases, read in frame from the first base.

This specimen comes from a study of blood T cells in healthy people across ages (dated by TCRdb to about 2015). Broadly, across the study: In model experiments, template switching captured about one uniquely barcoded TCR beta cDNA molecule for every two T cells. The study measured age-related changes in TCR beta repertoire diversity using deep sequencing normalized with unique cDNA molecular identifiers. The donors were split into four age groups: young (average around 17 years), middle-aged (39), aged (roughly 60) and long-lived (roughly 86). To avoid experimental bias, donors of different ages were spread randomly across the sequencing lanes. For two donors (one aged 18 to 29 and one aged 80 or older), the study analyzed two additional independent replicas of 1 million unique cDNA reads from the same blood draw.

On the study overall, not on this receptor specifically: Because the CMV infection status of the donors was unknown, age-related changes in expanded clonotypes may potentially have been confounded. Observed TCR beta diversity correlated strongly with the percentage of naive T cells measured by flow cytometry. As age increased, observed TCR beta diversity per million T cells dropped in a roughly linear way, and a significant reduction was already evident by age 40. Bulk unsorted PBMC profiling prevented conclusive comparison of naive and antigen-experienced compartments. The long-lived group showed more naive CD4+ T cells, fewer expanded clones and increased TCR diversity than the aged group, suggesting age selection. Estimates of total diversity based on one million sequenced T cells were considered lower bounds and underestimates.

Preparation of the library involved 5' RACE. Sequenced on an Illumina HiSeq 2500. A second PCR of roughly 7 to 11 cycles was performed with a sample-barcoded 5' primer and a J-beta primer mix. A unique molecular identifier was introduced onto each TCR beta cDNA molecule by a template-switch 5' adaptor carrying 12 random nucleotides. At least 3 million CDR3-containing paired-end reads were obtained from each sample. The Mint cDNA synthesis kit, primed by a TRBC-specific oligonucleotide, was used to synthesize first-strand cDNA from all RNA. Following uracil-DNA glycosylase treatment, a first 18-cycle PCR with universal primers M1SS and BC2_uni_R was performed on all cDNA. Turning to the authors' computational methods: Normalization of each sample was performed by random selection of 1 million high-quality reads, each carrying a distinct molecular identifier. Instead of being binned into consensus sequences, reads with shared molecular identifiers were discarded. MiTCR, set to a Q25 quality threshold and the strictest error-elimination algorithm, was used for CDR3 identification, clonotype clustering and error correction. Lower-bound total TCR beta diversity was estimated with a nonparametric unseen species model using Euler transformation. TCRdb's own reprocessing of the public reads used fastp at Q25 and MiXCR and kept productive beta chains. Here each entry gathers all rows of one CDR3 protein and keeps the most common genes and DNA. The authors' filters were not applied to this entry. The sample data list around 1.5 million distinct CDR3 sequences, and roughly 30% of these were observed just once. Approximately 11% of the sample goes to the ten largest clones.

The source material was blood. The chain joins TRBV3-1 to TRBJ2-5, with TRBD1 matching 7 junction bases. The J call could be wrong; TRBJ2-7 is a better fit for the DNA end. The sequence derives from a woman aged 25 to 39 in good health. The DNA is TGTGCCAGCAGCCAGGGCAGGGACAGAATCTTCGAGCAGTACTTC. Translation gives CASSQGRDRIFEQYF.